A selection of T cell receptor beta chains follows, all from one sample in a study of blood T cell repertoires in COVID-19. TCRdb's table, derived via immunoSEQ multiplex PCR, lists solely in-frame clones and lacks some. There are 80,000 or so clones in the sample; approximately 86% occur only once, and 18% lies in the top ten. The sequencing sample was made of peripheral blood. These TCRs come from a human donor in a cohort sampled during active COVID-19. CDR3s include the opening cysteine and the closing phenylalanine or tryptophan. The D gene is left open where the match is weak. Clone size appears in some rows only: once, few, many, or a class for an expanded clone.

size: once; D: TRBD1; J: TRBJ1-5; V: TRBV5-4; DNA: TGTGCCAGCAGCTTGGATGGACAGGGGAGGAATCAGCCCCAGCATTTT; CDR3: CASSLDGQGRNQPQHF
size: -; D: -; J: TRBJ2-2; V: TRBV12-3/TRBV12-4; DNA: TGTGCCAGTCAAGGGGGAGTCACCGGGGAGCTGTTTTTT; CDR3: CASQGGVTGELFF
size: -; D: -; J: TRBJ1-5; V: TRBV12-3/TRBV12-4; DNA: TGTGCCAGCAGCCGGGGGGGAGGTCAGCCCCAGCATTTT; CDR3: CASSRGGGQPQHF
size: -; D: -; J: TRBJ1-2; V: TRBV30; DNA: TGTGCCTGGAGTTTTGGAGGACAGCCCGCTCGGGGCTACACCTTC; CDR3: CAWSFGGQPARGYTF
size: -; D: -; J: TRBJ2-5; V: TRBV20-1; DNA: TGCAGTGCTAGTTTGGCAGACCAAGAGACCCAGTACTTC; CDR3: CSASLADQETQYF
size: few; D: -; J: TRBJ1-4; V: TRBV24-1; DNA: TGTGCCACCAGTGATGGTCAGGGGTTCGCAACTAATGAAAAACTGTTTTTT; CDR3: CATSDGQGFATNEKLFF
size: -; D: TRBD1; J: TRBJ1-2; V: TRBV2; DNA: TGTGCCAGCAGCGACCGGACAGGGGTGAACTATGGCTACACCTTC; CDR3: CASSDRTGVNYGYTF
size: -; D: TRBD1; J: TRBJ1-3; V: TRBV10-3; DNA: TGTGCCATCAGTGGGGGACAGCCTTACTCTGGAAACACCATATATTTT; CDR3: CAISGGQPYSGNTIYF
size: -; D: -; J: TRBJ1-2; V: TRBV29-1; DNA: TGCAGCGTTGACAGCTATGGCTACACCTTC; CDR3: CSVDSYGYTF
size: -; D: -; J: TRBJ1-1; V: TRBV14; DNA: TGTGCCAGCAGCCAAGATGGGGGGGGGCGCAACACTGAAGCTTTCTTT; CDR3: CASSQDGGGRNTEAFF
size: -; D: -; J: TRBJ1-6; V: TRBV27; DNA: TGTGCCAGCAGGCCAACACGTTTGAATTCACCCCTCCACTTT; CDR3: CASRPTRLNSPLHF
size: -; D: -; J: TRBJ2-2; V: TRBV6-6; DNA: TGTGCCAGCAGTTACCATGGGGGCCTCGGCGGGGAGCTGTTTTTT; CDR3: CASSYHGGLGGELFF
size: once; D: -; J: TRBJ1-1; V: TRBV19; DNA: TGTGCCAGTAGTATAAACGATCTCGGACTAGAAGCTTTCTTT; CDR3: CASSINDLGLEAFF
size: -; D: -; J: TRBJ1-4; V: TRBV10-1; DNA: TGCGCCAGCAGTGAGTCGCCCGGACTTAGGCTGTTTTTT; CDR3: CASSESPGLRLFF
size: -; D: -; J: TRBJ1-1; V: TRBV4-1; DNA: TGCGCCAGCAGCCAAGTCTCGAACACTGAAGCTTTCTTT; CDR3: CASSQVSNTEAFF
size: -; D: TRBD1; J: TRBJ2-1; V: TRBV10-3; DNA: TGTGCCATCCGGACAGGGGGAGAGGGCTCAGGCTCCTACAATGAGCAGTTCTTC; CDR3: CAIRTGGEGSGSYNEQFF
size: -; D: -; J: TRBJ1-5; V: TRBV19; DNA: TGTGCCAGTACACCTCGTCTGCTAACGGGCAATCAGCCCCAGCATTTT; CDR3: CASTPRLLTGNQPQHF
size: few; D: -; J: TRBJ1-2; V: TRBV20-1; DNA: TGCAGTGCCGGGATCGATGGCTACACCTTC; CDR3: CSAGIDGYTF
size: -; D: -; J: TRBJ2-3; V: TRBV5-1; DNA: TGCGCCAGCAGCCGTGGGAGTAGCCTCACAGATACGCAGTATTTT; CDR3: CASSRGSSLTDTQYF
size: -; D: -; J: TRBJ2-2; V: TRBV7-3; DNA: TGTGCCAGCAGCTTATCCCCCCGGGACACCGGGGAGCTGTTTTTT; CDR3: CASSLSPRDTGELFF
size: -; D: TRBD2; J: TRBJ2-3; V: TRBV5-1; DNA: TGCGCCAGCAGCTTTACTAGCGGGAGTCGCACAGATACGCAGTATTTT; CDR3: CASSFTSGSRTDTQYF
size: few; D: -; J: TRBJ2-7; V: TRBV5-6; DNA: TGTGCCAGCAGCTTGGGACTTACCCTCTCCTACGAGCAGTACTTC; CDR3: CASSLGLTLSYEQYF
size: -; D: -; J: TRBJ2-2; V: TRBV6-5; DNA: TGTGCCAGCAGCCCCGGGAGCACCGGGGAGCTGTTTTTT; CDR3: CASSPGSTGELFF
size: -; D: -; J: TRBJ1-3; V: TRBV7-2; DNA: TGTGCCAGCAGCCGGGACTTCGCCAAAAACACCATATATTTT; CDR3: CASSRDFAKNTIYF
size: -; D: TRBD1; J: TRBJ1-6; V: TRBV19; DNA: TGTGCCAGTAGTAAGGGGACAGAAGACTATAATTCACCCCTCCACTTT; CDR3: CASSKGTEDYNSPLHF
size: -; D: -; J: TRBJ2-7; V: TRBV28; DNA: TGTGCCAGCAGTTTAGTCCCGACAGACTCCTACGAGCAGTACTTC; CDR3: CASSLVPTDSYEQYF
size: -; D: -; J: TRBJ1-4; V: TRBV27; DNA: TGTGCCAGCAGTCCACTTGACACAACTAATGAAAAACTGTTTTTT; CDR3: CASSPLDTTNEKLFF
size: once; D: TRBD1; J: TRBJ2-7; V: TRBV6-4; DNA: TGTGCCAGCTGGTACCGGGACAGGGTCTACGAGCAGTACTTC; CDR3: CASWYRDRVYEQYF
size: -; D: TRBD2; J: TRBJ2-1; V: TRBV11-3; DNA: TGTGCCAGCAGCTTAGGGTTAACTAGCGGGAATGACAATGAGCAGTTCTTC; CDR3: CASSLGLTSGNDNEQFF
size: -; D: TRBD2; J: TRBJ2-1; V: TRBV4-2; DNA: TGTGCCAGCAGCCAAGATACTAGCGGGGGCAACATGGAGCAGTTCTTC; CDR3: CASSQDTSGGNMEQFF
size: -; D: TRBD1; J: TRBJ2-3; V: TRBV28; DNA: TGTGCCAGCAGTTCAGACAGGGGGCTCACAGATACGCAGTATTTT; CDR3: CASSSDRGLTDTQYF
size: -; D: TRBD1; J: TRBJ1-4; V: TRBV4-3; DNA: TGCGCCAGCAGCCATGACAGGGGGAGAGAAAAACTGTTTTTT; CDR3: CASSHDRGREKLFF
size: -; D: TRBD1; J: TRBJ2-1; V: TRBV30; DNA: TGTGCCGGGAGACGACAGGGGGCCTACAATGAGCAGTTCTTC; CDR3: CAGRRQGAYNEQFF
size: -; D: -; J: TRBJ1-1; V: TRBV19; DNA: TGTGCCAGTAGTATTCGACAGCGGGGCACTGAAGCTTTCTTT; CDR3: CASSIRQRGTEAFF
size: -; D: TRBD1; J: TRBJ2-3; V: TRBV6-2/TRBV6-3; DNA: TGTGCCAGCAGTTACGGGCGGGACAGGGGCACAGATACGCAGTATTTT; CDR3: CASSYGRDRGTDTQYF
size: once; D: TRBD1; J: TRBJ1-3; V: TRBV5-6; DNA: TGTGCCAGCAGCTTGGCACAGGGGGCTGGAAACACCATATATTTT; CDR3: CASSLAQGAGNTIYF
size: -; D: -; J: TRBJ2-7; V: TRBV7-9; DNA: TGTGCCAGCAGCCCACGAGGCGGCGAGCAGTACTTC; CDR3: CASSPRGGEQYF
size: -; D: -; J: TRBJ1-1; V: TRBV5-1; DNA: TGCGCCAGCAGCTTGGATTCAGGGATGAACACTGAAGCTTTCTTT; CDR3: CASSLDSGMNTEAFF
size: -; D: TRBD1; J: TRBJ2-4; V: TRBV2; DNA: TGTGCCAGCAGCCTCCGGGACAGGATCGCCAAAAACATTCAGTACTTC; CDR3: CASSLRDRIAKNIQYF
size: -; D: TRBD1; J: TRBJ2-7; V: TRBV28; DNA: TGTGCCAGCACCCCGACAGGGTCCCACGAGCAGTACTTC; CDR3: CASTPTGSHEQYF
size: -; D: TRBD2; J: TRBJ2-1; V: TRBV14; DNA: TGTGCCAGCAGCCAAGATCCCAGGACTAGGCCCCCAAATGCCCCGCCGTCCCCCAATGAGCAGTTCTTC; CDR3: CASSQDPRTRPPNAPPSPNEQFF
size: -; D: -; J: TRBJ1-2; V: TRBV11-3; DNA: TGTGCCAGCAGCTTAGAAGCAGGGCTCACTAACTATGGCTACACCTTC; CDR3: CASSLEAGLTNYGYTF
size: few; D: TRBD2; J: TRBJ2-2; V: TRBV4-1; DNA: TGCGCCAGCAGCCAACCGACTAGCGGGAGGGCCCAGTACACCGGGGAGCTGTTTTTT; CDR3: CASSQPTSGRAQYTGELFF
size: -; D: -; J: TRBJ1-1; V: TRBV3-1/TRBV3-2; DNA: TGTGCCAGCAGCCCCTCTTCAGGGAACACTGAAGCTTTCTTT; CDR3: CASSPSSGNTEAFF